This record looks at one T cell receptor (beta chain) sequence and its context. The sample originates from a study of control samples from healthy donors and cancer patients. Libraries were prepared by immunoSEQ multiplex PCR; TCRdb keeps only in-frame clonotypes and omits some of them. The sample lists 170,000 or so clones; 85% to 95% were seen once. Sequencing was done on a sample of blood. This receptor was obtained from a man in his late teens or twenties in good health.

CDR3 DNA sequence: TGTGCCAGCAGCTTCTCCCGGGGCCAGGGTGAGACCCAGTACTTC. Its protein is CASSFSRGQGETQYF. J is TRBJ2-5 and V is TRBV5-4, with D perhaps TRBD1 or TRBD2 (5 bases each). Per germline, CDR1 SGHNT and CDR2 YYREEE (reference sequence). The V and J ends lost 2 bases and 5 bases respectively, with 16 bases between them. The CDR3 loop spans 15 amino acids.